This T cell receptor (beta chain) was recovered during a study of OX40 agonist ivuxolimab in advanced cancers. Study-level information: At roughly 83% male, the cohort had a mean age of about 55 years, ranging from 23 to 79. Study-wide findings and caveats: Low normalized clonal expansion also occurred in some nonresponding patients.

Libraries were prepared by immunoSEQ multiplex PCR; TCRdb keeps only in-frame clonotypes and omits some of them. This table holds approximately 66,000 clones, 86% found once. The sampling schedule covered blood at baseline, cycle 4 day 1, and cycle 7 day 1. Of note for this clone: Its antigen is not identified.

The sequencing here drew on CD4+ or CD8+ T cells sorted from blood, taken in a trial of the OX40 agonist ivuxolimab. The sequence was obtained from an adult with an advanced solid tumor such as melanoma, head and neck, liver or kidney cancer.

The CDR3 DNA follows: TGTGCCAGCAGCTACGACGGGAGCTCCTACAATGAGCAGTTCTTC. It yields the protein CASSYDGSSYNEQFF. The rearrangement uses TRBV7-7 and TRBJ2-1, with TRBD2 as a possible D gene (6 bases). The length of the CDR3 is 15 residues. CDR1 is SSHAT and CDR2 is FNYEAQ in the germline V gene (reference sequence). V lost 4 bases and J 0 bases, leaving 10 bases between the germline ends.